The present TCR beta chain was sequenced within a study of graft-versus-host responses after intestinal transplantation. On the study more broadly: Recipients obtained multivisceral, liver-intestinal, or isolated intestinal transplants. Overall study results and limits: Association was observed between peak circulating GvH clone levels and early post-transplant HvG declines. Recipient bone marrow held GvH clones, some seen earlier in ileum or blood.

TCRdb's copy holds only in-frame clones and misses some; the assay was immunoSEQ multiplex PCR. The sample shows tens of thousands of clones, roughly 92% of them seen only once. The CDR3 loop spans 17 amino acids. Germline V gene data show CDR1 as LGHNT and CDR2 as FRNRAP. V was pared by 5 bases and J by 4 bases, with 11 bases of the junction left unmatched. As to this clone: The antigen is not known.

The chain links TRBV12-5 to TRBJ2-1, with TRBD2 matching over 10 bases. The sequence was obtained from a human patient who received an intestinal transplant, so some T cells may come from the graft donor. The sample here was bone marrow, taken 700 to 850 days after intestinal transplantation. This chain's CDR3 is CASGPNTLAGVYNEQFF. In nucleotides, the CDR3 is TGTGCTAGTGGTCCCAACACCCTAGCGGGAGTGTACAATGAGCAGTTCTTC.